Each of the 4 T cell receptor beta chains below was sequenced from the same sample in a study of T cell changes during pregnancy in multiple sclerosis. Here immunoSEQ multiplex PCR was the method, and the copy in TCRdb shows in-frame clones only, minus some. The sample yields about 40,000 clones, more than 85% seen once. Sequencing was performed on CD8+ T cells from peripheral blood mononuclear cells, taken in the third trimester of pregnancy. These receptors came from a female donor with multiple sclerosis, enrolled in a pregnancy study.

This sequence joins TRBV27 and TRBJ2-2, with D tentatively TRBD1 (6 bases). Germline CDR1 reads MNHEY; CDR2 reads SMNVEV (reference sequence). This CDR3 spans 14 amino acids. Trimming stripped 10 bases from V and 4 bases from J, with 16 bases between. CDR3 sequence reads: CATRNGQFTGELFF. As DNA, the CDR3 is TGTGCCACCAGGAACGGACAGTTCACCGGGGAGCTGTTTTTT.

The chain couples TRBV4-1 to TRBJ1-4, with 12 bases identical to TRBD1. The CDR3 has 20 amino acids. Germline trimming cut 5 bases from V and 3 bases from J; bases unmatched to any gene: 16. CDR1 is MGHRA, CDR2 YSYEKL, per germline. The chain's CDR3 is CASSASYQPGQGASNEKLFF. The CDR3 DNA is TGCGCCAGCAGCGCGAGTTATCAACCGGGACAGGGGGCGTCTAATGAAAAACTGTTTTTT.

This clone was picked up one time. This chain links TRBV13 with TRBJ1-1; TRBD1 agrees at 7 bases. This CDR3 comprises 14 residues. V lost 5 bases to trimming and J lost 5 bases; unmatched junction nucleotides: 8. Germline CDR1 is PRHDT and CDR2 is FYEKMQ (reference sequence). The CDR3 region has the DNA TGTGCCAGCAGCCCCCAGGGGGAATATACTGAAGCTTTCTTT. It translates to CASSPQGEYTEAFF.

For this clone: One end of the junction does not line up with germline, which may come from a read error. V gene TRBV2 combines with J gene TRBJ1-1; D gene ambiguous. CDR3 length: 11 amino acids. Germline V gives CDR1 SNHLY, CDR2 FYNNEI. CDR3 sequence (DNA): TGTGCCAGCAGCGAAGCCGGTGAAGCTTTCTTT. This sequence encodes CASSEAGEAFF.